This TCR beta chain was found in a study of T cell responses to AZD1222 COVID-19 vaccine (dated by TCRdb to the early 2020s). Context from the whole study: AZD1222 recipients given second doses at about 4 weeks or at about 12 weeks were pooled, since spike-specific TCR depth and breadth were not found to differ between the two schedules. TCR sequencing covered roughly 230 trial participants: 200 to 220 given two doses of AZD1222 and some 25 given two doses of MenACWY control vaccine. Trial participants were enrolled into age subgroups of 18-55, 56-69 and 70-plus years, which contained about 150, 27 and 61 TCR-sequenced participants, respectively.

What the time point label conveys for this sample: baseline before first vaccination. Samples from vaccinated people were obtained from the UK trials COV001 and COV002, which included a single-blind randomized controlled phase 2/3 trial of AZD1222 (ChAdOx1 nCoV-19) in healthy adults. Trial participant PBMC samples were collected at day 0 and day 28 after the second dose for TCRbeta chain sequencing. Points the paper makes about the study in general: Because no samples from the day 14 peak response were available, repertoires could be characterized only after the peak T cell response. Vaccine-associated CD4 TCRs spanned the whole spike protein, with dominant responses in regions 160-218 and 743-854. Conclusions about previously exposed vaccinees are limited because only five to seven AZD1222 recipients were SARS-CoV-2 seropositive at baseline. The 56-69-year group was small, and its depth increase did not reach significance, likely because of low power. Participants were mostly white British and included more females than males, and it was suggested by the authors that clonal diversity may have been underestimated. Reportedly, almost half of the unique spike-specific TCRs recognized epitopes lying outside the regions that are mutated in the B.1.351 and B.1.1.7 variants. A significant rise in spike-specific TCR breadth and depth was observed after two AZD1222 doses relative to day 0 and relative to MenACWY recipients.

Concerning this clone: The antigen it binds to is not known. The record has no base qualities; no much larger clone is one base away.

The CDR3 regions of human TCRbeta chains were analyzed by immunosequencing. The study's processing was this. TCRs in the repertoires were compared against a reference library of SARS-CoV-2-specific TCRs that had been generated with the MIRA antigen-specificity platform. Breadth meant the fraction of unique TCRs that were SARS-CoV-2-associated, whereas depth meant the fraction of total T cells that were SARS-CoV-2-associated. Using the MIRA data, each spike-specific TCR was assigned both to the spike region to which the TCR was reactive and to a CD4 or CD8 class. Log10-transformed breadth and depth values were compared by one-way ANOVA with Sidak's multiple comparisons tests. In its TCRdb copy, this immuneACCESS table keeps in-frame sequences only and misses some clones. Where compared with another copy, unresolved V genes explain less than half of these, and the others have no known cause. The V and J calls and clone size come from that table; D and trimming were worked out from the DNA. For this sample the table gives some 150,000 clones, of which around 94% were detected only once. The top ten clones comprise 2.6% of the sample.

CDR1 SEHNR and CDR2 FQNEAQ are derived from the germline V gene (reference sequence). V is pared back by 3 bases and J by 0 bases, with 12 bases lying between the germline termini. The CDR3 has 16 amino acids, counting the end cysteine and phenylalanine. Only the CDR3 part of the read is kept: 48 bases, read in frame from the first base. The V and J segments used are TRBV7-9 and TRBJ2-1; no confident D gene assignment can be made. Sequences were derived from peripheral blood, sampled on day 0 of AZD1222 vaccination. This receptor was identified in an adult in good health. The base sequence is TGTGCCAGCAGCTTTGTCGGCGGACCCTCCTACAATGAGCAGTTCTTC. It translates to CASSFVGGPSYNEQFF.